This passage covers 11 T cell receptor beta chains from one sample sequenced in a study of cytomegalovirus exposure and HLA in healthy donors. Some clones are missing from TCRdb's copy, which holds only in-frame ones; the method was immunoSEQ multiplex PCR. The sample includes tens of thousands of clones, 95% to 96% seen only once; the top ten take approximately 1.3%. The sample comprised PBMCs. All receptors come from a woman between 18 and 29 years old in good health and CMV-seronegative.

The chain employs TRBV2 and TRBJ2-1; a weak D match, TRBD2 (5 bases). The CDR3 has 15 amino acids. The germline V gene encodes CDR1 SNHLY and CDR2 FYNNEI. The V end was cut by 11 bases, the J end by 0 bases, with 17 bases between. The CDR3 sequence: CAGTRIVSSYNEQFF. For the CDR3, the DNA is TGTGCCGGAACTAGGATAGTTAGCTCCTACAATGAGCAGTTCTTC.

The rearrangement joins TRBV7-9 to TRBJ2-7, with D hard to call. The CDR3 runs 14 residues. Germline CDR1 is SEHNR and CDR2 is FQNEAQ (reference sequence). V lost 5 bases to trimming and J lost 2 bases, with 13 bases between them. The chain's CDR3 is CASSIFTNPYEQYF. The CDR3 coding sequence is TGTGCCAGCAGCATATTCACTAACCCCTACGAGCAGTACTTC.

The chain recombines TRBV15 with TRBJ2-3, with 8 bases matching TRBD1. J lost 0 bases, V lost 7 bases, and 3 bases had no gene match. Germline CDR1 reads LNHNV; CDR2 reads YYDKDF (reference sequence). This CDR3 is 14 amino acids long. CDR3 DNA sequence: TGTGCCACCAATTCAGGGGGCAGCACAGATACGCAGTATTTT. Amino acid sequence: CATNSGGSTDTQYF.

The CDR3 region has the DNA TGCAGCGCAACATACCCGGCCAGCGGGAGGGAATACGAGCAGTACTTC. This encodes CSATYPASGREYEQYF. V and J are TRBV29-1 and TRBJ2-7; 10 bases are a match to TRBD2. After removal of 7 bases from V and 4 bases from J, the junction contained 16 bases not matched to a gene. The CDR3 sequence is 16 residues long. CDR1 SQVTM and CDR2 ANQGSEA come from the germline V gene.

The chain carries TRBV11-2 and TRBJ2-7; TRBD1 agrees at 7 bases. The CDR3 runs to 13 residues. Losses at the gene ends were 5 bases for V and 1 base for J; bases not matched to a gene: 2. The germline V gene has CDR1 SGHAT and CDR2 FQNNGV. The CDR3 protein is CASSPGQSYEQYF. The DNA for the CDR3 is TGTGCCAGCAGCCCGGGACAGTCCTACGAGCAGTACTTC. Filled out from reference TRBV11-2 and TRBJ2-7, the complete variable domain reads EAGVAQSPRYKIIEKRQSVAFWCNPISGHATLYWYQQILGQGPKLLIQFQNNGVVDDSQLPKDRFSAERLKGVDSTLKIQPAKLEDSAVYLCASSPGQSYEQYFGPGTRLTVT.

The chain couples TRBV15 to TRBJ1-4; 7 bases are a match to TRBD1. Looked up from germline, CDR1 is LNHNV and CDR2 is YYDKDF (reference sequence). J was trimmed by 1 base and V by 6 bases; bases with no gene match: 2. The CDR3 spans 14 residues. The CDR3 loop reads CATSWDRTNEKLFF. The DNA of the CDR3 is TGTGCCACCAGTTGGGACAGAACTAATGAAAAACTGTTTTTT.

The rearrangement links TRBV6-5 to TRBJ1-2; 7 nucleotides agree with TRBD1. The CDR3 covers 14 residues. Trimming at V came to 0 bases and at J to 3 bases, leaving 1 base not matched to a gene. Germline V gene lookup returns CDR1 MNHEY and CDR2 SVGAGI. CDR3 in amino acids: CASSYSGTDYGYTF. DNA of the CDR3: TGTGCCAGCAGTTACTCCGGGACAGACTATGGCTACACCTTC.

The chain employs TRBV7-8 and TRBJ2-7, with 16 bases matching TRBD2. The CDR3 covers 16 residues. V dropped 1 base and J dropped 10; count of bases not matched to a gene: 7. Germline V gives CDR1 SGHVS, CDR2 FQNEAQ. The CDR3 DNA follows: TGTGCCAGCAGCTTAGGGGGGACTAGCGGGAGGGCCCGACAGTACTTC. It is translated as CASSLGGTSGRARQYF.

DNA for the CDR3: TGTGCCAGCAGCCCCGAGGCCGGATACAATGAGCAGTTCTTC. This codes for CASSPEAGYNEQFF. V is TRBV13 and J is TRBJ2-1; D gene ambiguous. The germline V and J ends were trimmed by 5 bases and 4 bases, with 12 bases remaining between them. Germline-derived CDR1 and CDR2 are PRHDT and FYEKMQ (reference sequence). The CDR3 sequence is 14 residues long.

The chain is built from TRBV28 and TRBJ2-7; TRBD1 matches 8 bases. Germline CDR1 MDHEN, CDR2 SYDVKM. The CDR3 has 14 residues. The V segment lost 2 bases and the J segment 2 bases; nucleotides outside the gene matches: 2. CDR3 DNA: TGTGCCAGCAGTTTAAGGACAGGGACCTACGAGCAGTACTTC. This translates into CASSLRTGTYEQYF.

This clone was picked up one time. This chain connects TRBV19 to TRBJ1-1; 8 bases map to TRBD1. Looked up from germline, CDR1 is LNHDA and CDR2 is SQIVND (reference sequence). Trimming at V came to 6 bases and at J to 1 base, leaving 7 bases not matched to a gene. The length of the CDR3 is 15 residues. The CDR3 loop is CASRSDRGSNTEAFF. In nucleotides, the CDR3 is TGTGCCAGTAGAAGCGACAGGGGCTCGAACACTGAAGCTTTCTTT. Based on the CDR3 plus reference TRBV19 and TRBJ1-1, the full variable domain is DGGITQSPKYLFRKEGQNVTLSCEQNLNHDAMYWYRQDPGQGLRLIYYSQIVNDFQKGDIAEGYSVSREKKESFPLTVTSAQKNPTAFYLCASRSDRGSNTEAFFGQGTRLTVV.